A selection of T cell receptor beta chains follows, all from one sample in a study of blood T cell repertoires in COVID-19. Some clones are missing from TCRdb's copy, which holds only in-frame ones; the method was immunoSEQ multiplex PCR. The sample comprises some 22,000 clones, roughly 86% of which are singletons, and approximately 30% rests with the top ten. The sample was peripheral blood. These receptors originate from a human donor with active COVID-19. The donor label of this sample is uncertain. CDR3s include the opening cysteine and the closing phenylalanine or tryptophan. The order of the fields is clone size, D gene, V gene, J gene, CDR3 protein, CDR3 DNA. The D gene is left open where the match is weak. Expanded clones are given a class, and other clones once, few, many or no size at all.

-,-,TRBV7-6,TRBJ2-5,CASILGRAGVDQETQYF,TGTGCCAGCATTCTCGGGCGGGCAGGGGTAGACCAAGAGACCCAGTACTTC
-,-,TRBV18,TRBJ2-1,CASSPRRLAEQFF,TGTGCCAGCTCACCAAGGCGGTTGGCCGAGCAGTTCTTC
-,-,TRBV27,TRBJ1-1,CASSFVGNTEAFF,TGTGCCAGCAGTTTTGTCGGGAACACTGAAGCTTTCTTT
-,TRBD2,TRBV11-3,TRBJ2-5,CASSKEGLIQETQYF,TGTGCCAGCAGCAAGGAGGGACTAATCCAAGAGACCCAGTACTTC
-,-,TRBV25-1,TRBJ1-2,CASSANTGPNYGYTF,TGTGCCAGCAGTGCAAATACTGGGCCTAACTATGGCTACACCTTC
few,TRBD2,TRBV6-2/TRBV6-3,TRBJ2-2,CASSYSLAGVFDTGELFF,TGTGCCAGCAGTTATTCACTAGCGGGAGTCTTCGACACCGGGGAGCTGTTTTTT
-,-,TRBV7-9,TRBJ2-5,CASSPKAQQETQYF,TGTGCCAGCAGCCCTAAAGCTCAACAAGAGACCCAGTACTTC
once,TRBD1,TRBV19,TRBJ2-3,CASSPGQVSTDTQYF,TGTGCCAGTAGCCCTGGACAGGTGAGCACAGATACGCAGTATTTT
-,-,TRBV6-5,TRBJ1-1,CASSYAQGNTEAFF,TGTGCCAGCAGTTACGCACAGGGGAACACTGAAGCTTTCTTT
-,-,TRBV12-3/TRBV12-4,TRBJ1-2,CASSLTTNGYTF,TGTGCCAGCAGCTTAACAACAAATGGCTACACCTTC